The next 13 T cell receptor beta chains were all read from a single sample in a study of Ad26.COV2.S vaccination and SARS-CoV-2 variants. Treatment in this sample: around 19 received Ad26.COV2.S at low or high dose, single or two shots; about 5 received placebo; per-sample allocation not given. Repertoires come from day 63 after the first vaccine or placebo injection. The method was immunoSEQ multiplex PCR; TCRdb's version includes in-frame clones alone and lacks a portion of them. This sample has some 290,000 clones, with about 86% found just once. The sample consisted of peripheral blood, taken in a trial of Ad26.COV2.S vaccine versus placebo. The receptors were sampled from a person aged 18-60 years who received the Ad26.COV2.S COVID-19 vaccine or a placebo.

J is TRBJ1-4 and V is TRBV6-2 or TRBV6-3; D gene unclear. Germline CDR1 reads MNHEY; CDR2 reads SVGEGT. V was shortened by 2 bases and J by 8 bases, with 12 bases between the two germline ends. The CDR3 extends over 14 amino acids. CDR3 DNA: TGTGCCAGCAGTTACCGCAACCAAGGGGAAAAACTGTTTTTT. Residues: CASSYRNQGEKLFF.

The V call is TRBV18, the J call TRBJ1-6; tentative D call: TRBD1 (5 bases). The CDR3 contains 18 residues. The germline V gene has CDR1 KGHSH and CDR2 LQKENI. Trimming took off 2 bases at V and 0 bases at J, with 14 bases between the two ends. The CDR3 DNA sequence: TGTGCCAGCTCACCAACAGGACTGTCGAGCTCCTATAATTCACCCCTCCACTTT. Translating gives CASSPTGLSSSYNSPLHF.

V is TRBV29-1 and J is TRBJ2-1, with D perhaps assigned TRBD1 or TRBD2 (6 bases each). In germline, CDR1 is SQVTM, CDR2 ANQGSEA. This CDR3 contains 12 residues. The V and J ends lost 1 base and 7 bases respectively, with 8 bases between them. CDR3 loop: CSVEAGANEQFF. The CDR3 DNA is TGCAGCGTTGAAGCGGGGGCGAATGAGCAGTTCTTC.

V and J are TRBV6-5 and TRBJ2-7; D is perhaps TRBD2 (6 bases). The CDR3 spans 12 residues. The ends were cut back, 7 bases at V and 1 base at J, with 8 bases in the middle. The germline CDR1 and CDR2 sequences are MNHEY and SVGAGI. The CDR3 DNA reads TGTGCCAGCAAGAGCGGGTCCTACGAGCAGTACTTC. This sequence encodes CASKSGSYEQYF.

As DNA, the CDR3 is TGTGCCACCAGCAGAGCCGCCGGGACAGGGGGGCGGGATACGCAGTATTTT. Protein: CATSRAAGTGGRDTQYF. The rearrangement uses TRBV15 and TRBJ2-3; TRBD1 matches 11 bases. Unmatched junction bases numbered 9, after V lost 1 base and J lost 6 bases. The CDR3 is made up of 17 amino acids. Looked up from germline, CDR1 is LNHNV and CDR2 is YYDKDF (reference sequence). Combining the CDR3 with reference TRBV15 and TRBJ2-3 gives the whole variable domain DAMVIQNPRYQVTQFGKPVTLSCSQTLNHNVMYWYQQKSSQAPKLLFHYYDKDFNNEADTPDNFQSRRPNTSFCFLDIRSPGLGDTAMYLCATSRAAGTGGRDTQYFGPGTRLTVL.

The chain is built from TRBV9 and TRBJ2-5, with 10 bases lining up with TRBD2. The CDR3 has 16 residues. Losses at the gene ends were 4 bases for V and 5 bases for J; bases not matched to a gene: 11. The germline gives CDR1 SGDLS, CDR2 YYNGEE. CDR3: CASSKFEKRGGETQYF. CDR3 nucleotide sequence: TGTGCCAGCAGCAAATTTGAAAAGCGGGGGGGTGAGACCCAGTACTTC.

V usage is TRBV6-5 and J usage is TRBJ1-1; D ambiguous. Germline-derived CDR1 and CDR2 are MNHEY and SVGAGI. The CDR3 spans 15 residues. The V end was cut by 8 bases, the J end by 6 bases, with 22 bases between. The CDR3 sequence is CASRRGQDGGSEAFF. The CDR3 DNA follows: TGTGCCAGCCGGCGAGGGCAGGACGGAGGGTCTGAAGCTTTCTTT.

V usage is TRBV29-1 and J usage is TRBJ1-1; D is undetermined. V was trimmed by 3 bases and J by 0 bases, leaving 8 bases between them. The CDR3 has 13 amino acids. Germline CDR1 SQVTM, CDR2 ANQGSEA. The CDR3 coding sequence is TGCAGCGTTGACGAACGGTTGAACACTGAAGCTTTCTTT. Its translation is CSVDERLNTEAFF.

The rearrangement links TRBV10-3 to TRBJ1-6; TRBD1 aligns across 7 bases. V dropped 10 bases and J dropped 8; count of bases not matched to a gene: 8. This CDR3 region has 13 residues. The germline CDR1 and CDR2 sequences are ENHRY and SYGVKD. Here the CDR3 DNA reads TGTGCCACCCGGGACAGTAACCATTCACCCCTCCACTTT. Its protein product is CATRDSNHSPLHF.

The genes are TRBV19 and TRBJ1-4; D is undetermined. Trimming cost V 6 bases and J 8 bases, with 19 bases left between them. CDR1 and CDR2 from the germline V gene are LNHDA and SQIVND (reference sequence). This CDR3 has 15 residues. The CDR3 protein is CASSWAPKTGEKLFF. The DNA of the CDR3 is TGTGCCAGTAGCTGGGCACCAAAAACGGGCGAAAAACTGTTTTTT.

The chain couples TRBV7-6 to TRBJ2-3; no clear D. The CDR3 contains 15 residues. The V and J ends lost 4 bases and 6 bases respectively, with 17 bases between them. Germline loops: CDR1 SGHVS, CDR2 FNYEAQ. CDR3 sequence (DNA): TGTGCCAGCAGCTCGAACCTAGGTGGATCCGATACGCAGTATTTT. Residues: CASSSNLGGSDTQYF. Complete variable domain (other parts from reference TRBV7-6 and TRBJ2-3): GAGVSQSPRYKVTKRGQDVALRCDPISGHVSLYWYRQALGQGPEFLTYFNYEAQQDKSGLPNDRFSAERPEGSISTLTIQRTEQRDSAMYRCASSSNLGGSDTQYFGPGTRLTVL.

The CDR3 region has the DNA TGTGCCAGCAGCTTTAGCGGGGGTCAAGAGACCCAGTACTTC. This codes for CASSFSGGQETQYF. The genes are TRBV7-6 and TRBJ2-5; 9 bases line up with TRBD2. Germline V gives CDR1 SGHVS, CDR2 FNYEAQ. CDR3 length: 14 residues. J was trimmed by 2 bases and V by 3 bases; bases with no gene match: 1.

In its sample, this clone was seen a few times. This sequence joins TRBV4-3 and TRBJ1-5; D possibly corresponds to TRBD1 (5 bases). Germline V gene data show CDR1 as LGHNA and CDR2 as YSLEER. Trimming took off 0 bases at V and 2 bases at J, with 20 bases between the two ends. This CDR3 spans 19 amino acids. CDR3 bases: TGCGCCAGCAGCCAAGAATGGGTGGGGCAGGGAGCGGGCAATCAGCCCCAGCATTTT. Its protein product is CASSQEWVGQGAGNQPQHF.